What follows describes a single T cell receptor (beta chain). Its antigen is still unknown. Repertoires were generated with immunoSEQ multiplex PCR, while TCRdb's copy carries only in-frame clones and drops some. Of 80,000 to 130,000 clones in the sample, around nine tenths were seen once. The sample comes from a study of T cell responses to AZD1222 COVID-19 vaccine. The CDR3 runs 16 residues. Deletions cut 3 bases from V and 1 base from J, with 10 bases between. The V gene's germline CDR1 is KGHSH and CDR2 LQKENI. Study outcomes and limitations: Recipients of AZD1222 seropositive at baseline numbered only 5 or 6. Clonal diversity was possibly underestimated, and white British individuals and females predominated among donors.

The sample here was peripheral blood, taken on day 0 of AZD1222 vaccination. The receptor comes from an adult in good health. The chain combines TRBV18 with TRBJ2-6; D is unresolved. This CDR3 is CASSPTVNSGANVLTF. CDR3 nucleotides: TGTGCCAGCTCACCTACGGTTAATTCTGGGGCCAACGTCCTGACTTTC.